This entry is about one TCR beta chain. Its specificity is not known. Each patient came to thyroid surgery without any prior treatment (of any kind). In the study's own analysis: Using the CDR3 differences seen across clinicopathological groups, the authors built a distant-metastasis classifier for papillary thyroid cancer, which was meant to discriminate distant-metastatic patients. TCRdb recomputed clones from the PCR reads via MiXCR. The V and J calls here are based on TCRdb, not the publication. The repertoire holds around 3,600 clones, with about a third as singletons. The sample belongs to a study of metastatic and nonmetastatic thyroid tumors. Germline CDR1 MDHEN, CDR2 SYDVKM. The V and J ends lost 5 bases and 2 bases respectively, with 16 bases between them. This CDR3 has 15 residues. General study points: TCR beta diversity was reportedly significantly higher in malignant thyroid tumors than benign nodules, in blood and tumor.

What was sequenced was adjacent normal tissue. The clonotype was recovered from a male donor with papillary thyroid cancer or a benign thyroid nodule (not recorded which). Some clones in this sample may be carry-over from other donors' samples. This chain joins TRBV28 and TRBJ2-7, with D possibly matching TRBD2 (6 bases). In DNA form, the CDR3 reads TGTGCCAGCAGTCCTGGGACTTTAGGTACCTACGAGCAGTACTTC. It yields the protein CASSPGTLGTYEQYF.